This T cell receptor (beta chain) was captured by sequencing in a study of neurological immune-mediated disorders. V lost 5 bases, J lost 1 base, and 11 bases lay in between. The V gene's germline CDR1 is SGHVS and CDR2 FQNEAQ. This CDR3 contains 14 residues. The study's findings and limits: No CDR3 amino acid sequences recurred among expanded clones across subjects, suggesting private repertoires in all groups. TCR clonal expansion peaked in HTLV-1-associated myelopathy patients and was lowest in multiple sclerosis patients.

With 10-nucleotide random UMIs included, cDNA was synthesized by 5'RACE. Every sequencing run generated over 170 million TCR-beta sequences from 15-18 subjects. Using its own MiXCR run on the 5' RACE reads, TCRdb lists one record per CDR3 protein. Here the sample spans fewer than 30,000 distinct CDR3 sequences, roughly 12% being singletons. This clonotype was detected many times. What it binds is not known. Sequences were obtained from PBMCs. This chain uses TRBV7-8 with TRBJ1-1; tentative D call: TRBD1 (6 bases). The sequence came from a woman between 35 and 50 years old with HTLV-1-associated myelopathy (HAM/TSP). Written as DNA, the CDR3 is TGTGCCAGCAGCAATCAGGGGAGGAACACTGAAGCTTTCTTT. This codes for CASSNQGRNTEAFF.